This section outlines one T cell receptor (beta chain) sequence together with its context. These data originate in a study of T cell changes during pregnancy in multiple sclerosis. TCRdb's copy holds only in-frame clones and misses some; the assay was immunoSEQ multiplex PCR. The table shows roughly 59,000 clones, with around nine tenths occurring only once. This CDR3 comprises 11 residues. Germline values: CDR1 DFQATT, CDR2 SNEGSKA (reference sequence). Material: peripheral blood, obtained in the third trimester of pregnancy. The clonotype was recovered from a female donor in good health, enrolled as a control in a pregnancy study. The J gene is TRBJ2-5, the V gene TRBV20-1; tentative D call: TRBD1 (5 bases). The CDR3 nucleotides are TGCAGCGTGGACATCCAAGAGACCCAGTACTTC. Translated, it gives CSVDIQETQYF.